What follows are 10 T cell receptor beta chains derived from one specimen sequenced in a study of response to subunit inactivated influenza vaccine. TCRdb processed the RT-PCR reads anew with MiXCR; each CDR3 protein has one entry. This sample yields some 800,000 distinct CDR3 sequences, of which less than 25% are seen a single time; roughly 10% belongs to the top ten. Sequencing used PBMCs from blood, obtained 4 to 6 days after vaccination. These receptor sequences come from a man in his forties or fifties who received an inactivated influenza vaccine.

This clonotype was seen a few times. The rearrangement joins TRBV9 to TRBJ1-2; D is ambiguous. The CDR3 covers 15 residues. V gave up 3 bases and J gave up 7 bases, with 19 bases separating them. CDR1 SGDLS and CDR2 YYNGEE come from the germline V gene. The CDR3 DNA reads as TGTGCCAGCAGCGCCGCGATTGATTGGATGGCTGGCTACACCTTC. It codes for CASSAAIDWMAGYTF.

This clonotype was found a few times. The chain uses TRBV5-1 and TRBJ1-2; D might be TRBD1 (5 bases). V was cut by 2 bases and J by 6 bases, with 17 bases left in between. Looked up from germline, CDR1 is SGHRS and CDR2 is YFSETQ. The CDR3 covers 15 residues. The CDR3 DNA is TGCGCCAGCAGCTTAGAGGGACGAAATGTTCATGGCTACACCTTC. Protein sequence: CASSLEGRNVHGYTF.

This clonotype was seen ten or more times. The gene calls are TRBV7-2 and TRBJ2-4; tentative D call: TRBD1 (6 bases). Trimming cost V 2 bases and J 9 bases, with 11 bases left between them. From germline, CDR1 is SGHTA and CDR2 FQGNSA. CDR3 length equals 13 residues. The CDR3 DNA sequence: TGTGCCAGCAGCTTAAGACAGGTCGGCATTCAGTACTTC. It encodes CASSLRQVGIQYF.

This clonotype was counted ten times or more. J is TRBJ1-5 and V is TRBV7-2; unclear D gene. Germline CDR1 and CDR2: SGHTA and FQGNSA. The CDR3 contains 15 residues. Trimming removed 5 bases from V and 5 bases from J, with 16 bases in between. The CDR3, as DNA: TGTGCCAGCAGCCCAGAGAAGGGAGGATATCAGCCCCAGCATTTT. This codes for CASSPEKGGYQPQHF.

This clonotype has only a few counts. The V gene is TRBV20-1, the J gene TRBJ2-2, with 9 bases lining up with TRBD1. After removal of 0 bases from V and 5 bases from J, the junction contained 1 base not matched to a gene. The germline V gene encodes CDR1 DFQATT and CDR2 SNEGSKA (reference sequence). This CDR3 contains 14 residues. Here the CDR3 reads CSARDGTGTGELFF. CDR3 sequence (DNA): TGCAGTGCTAGAGACGGGACAGGGACCGGGGAGCTGTTTTTT.

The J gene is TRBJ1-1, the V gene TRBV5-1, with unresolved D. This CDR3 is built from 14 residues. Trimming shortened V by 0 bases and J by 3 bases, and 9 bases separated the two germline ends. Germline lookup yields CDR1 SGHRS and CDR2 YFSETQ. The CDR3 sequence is CASSLAPSDTEAFF. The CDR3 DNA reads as TGCGCCAGCAGCTTGGCCCCGTCGGACACTGAAGCTTTCTTT.

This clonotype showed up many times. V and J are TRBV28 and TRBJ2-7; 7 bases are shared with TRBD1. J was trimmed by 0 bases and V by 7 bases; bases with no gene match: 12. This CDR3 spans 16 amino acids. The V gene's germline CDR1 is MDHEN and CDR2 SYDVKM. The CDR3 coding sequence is TGTGCCAGCAACCCCGGGACAGTCGCCAGCTCCTACGAGCAGTACTTC. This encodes CASNPGTVASSYEQYF.

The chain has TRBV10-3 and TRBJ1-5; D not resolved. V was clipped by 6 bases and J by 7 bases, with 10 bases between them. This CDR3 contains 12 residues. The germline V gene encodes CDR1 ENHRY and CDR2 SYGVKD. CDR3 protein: CAISDGNQPQHF. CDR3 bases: TGTGCCATCAGCGACGGGAACCAGCCCCAGCATTTT.

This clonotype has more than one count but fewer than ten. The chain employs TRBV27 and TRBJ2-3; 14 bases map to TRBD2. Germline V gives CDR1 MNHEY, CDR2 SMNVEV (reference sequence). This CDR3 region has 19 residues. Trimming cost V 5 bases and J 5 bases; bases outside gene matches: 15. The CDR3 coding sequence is TGTGCCAGCAGTACCCTATCTCGGACTAGCGGGGGGACTGGAGATACGCAGTATTTT. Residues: CASSTLSRTSGGTGDTQYF.

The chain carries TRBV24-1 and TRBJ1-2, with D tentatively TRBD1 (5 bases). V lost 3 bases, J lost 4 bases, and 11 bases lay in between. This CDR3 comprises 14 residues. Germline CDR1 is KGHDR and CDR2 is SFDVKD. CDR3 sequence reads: CATSDTQVSYGYTF. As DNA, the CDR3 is TGTGCCACCAGTGATACACAGGTTTCCTATGGCTACACCTTC.